The sequence of this TCR beta chain was determined in a study of beta chain features in type 1 diabetes. Only one heparinised blood draw was taken per donor, and its volume averaged about 116 mL. Study conclusions and caveats: In every one of the four CD4+ subsets, TCRB CDR3s were moderately but significantly shorter in Type 1 diabetes patients.

The ends lost 6 bases at V and 8 bases at J; junction bases unmatched: 9. The CDR3 spans 14 residues. CDR1 is MNHEY, CDR2 SMNVEV, per germline (reference sequence). cDNA synthesis used the whole RNA isolate, giving expressed TCRB sequences. Only in-frame clones appear in the TCRdb table, and some are missing; sequencing was by immunoSEQ multiplex PCR. The table has around 250,000 clones, approximately 25% seen once. Regarding this clone: The antigen remains undetermined.

The chain links TRBV27 to TRBJ1-5; 8 nucleotides agree with TRBD1. This receptor was taken from a woman aged 25 to 39 with type 1 diabetes. The sequencing sample was made of naive CD4+ T cells from blood. CDR3 protein: CASRPRTGIEPQHF. CDR3 in DNA: TGTGCCAGCAGACCACGGACAGGGATAGAGCCCCAGCATTTT.